The rows below give T cell receptor beta chains drawn from one sample of a study of T cell repertoires in cytomegalovirus infection. TCRdb processed the reads anew with MiXCR; each CDR3 protein has one entry. The sample carries 150,000 to 200,000 distinct CDR3 sequences, 28% recorded once. Material: PBMCs. The receptors were sampled from a human donor in good health (CMV status not recorded). Some clones in this sample may be carry-over from other donors' samples. Both conserved end residues are part of each CDR3. D genes are given only for firm matches. Clone size is stated in some rows and not others, as once, few, many or a class when expanded.

v_call	d_call	clone_size	j_call	cdr3_aa	cdr3_nt
TRBV20-1	NA	few	TRBJ2-7	CSAPDVYEQYF	TGCAGTGCTCCGGACGTCTACGAGCAGTACTTC
TRBV20-1	NA	NA	TRBJ1-5	CSAIWGVYQPQHF	TGCAGTGCTATTTGGGGGGTTTATCAGCCCCAGCATTTT
TRBV7-2	NA	many	TRBJ2-5	CASSLGGTQETQYF	TGTGCCAGCAGCTTAGGCGGGACACAAGAGACCCAGTACTTC
TRBV29-1	NA	few	TRBJ1-3	CSVTGHLSGNTIYF	TGCAGCGTGACAGGACATCTCTCTGGAAACACCATATATTTT
TRBV5-1	NA	NA	TRBJ2-1	CASSLKPRVPYNEQFF	TGCGCCAGCAGCTTGAAGCCGCGGGTTCCCTACAATGAGCAGTTCTTC
TRBV7-9	NA	many	TRBJ1-2	CASSLGAYGYTF	TGTGCCAGCAGCCTAGGGGCTTATGGCTACACCTTC
TRBV5-1	TRBD1	NA	TRBJ2-7	CASTPTEGAREQYF	TGCGCCAGCACCCCCACAGAGGGGGCGAGAGAGCAGTACTTC
TRBV12-5	TRBD1	NA	TRBJ1-1	CASGLVGTGPLEAFF	TGTGCTAGTGGTTTGGTTGGGACAGGGCCTTTAGAAGCTTTCTTT
TRBV7-2	NA	few	TRBJ1-1	CASSLVRGGNTEAFF	TGTGCCAGCAGCTTAGTTCGGGGGGGGAACACTGAAGCTTTCTTT
TRBV7-2	NA	NA	TRBJ2-1	CASSFRRGLDNEQFF	TGTGCCAGCAGCTTCCGCCGGGGCCTAGACAATGAGCAGTTCTTC
TRBV4-2	TRBD1	few	TRBJ1-2	CASSQGLQGGSYTF	TGTGCCAGCAGCCAAGGGTTACAGGGGGGAAGCTACACCTTC
TRBV2	NA	few	TRBJ1-1	CASRARMNTEAFF	TGTGCCAGCAGAGCCCGGATGAACACTGAAGCTTTCTTT
TRBV7-4	NA	few	TRBJ1-5	CASSPDRYSNQPQHF	TGTGCCAGCAGCCCGGACAGATATAGCAATCAGCCCCAGCATTTT
TRBV6-2/TRBV6-3	NA	many	TRBJ1-2	CASRRGRMDGYTF	TGTGCCAGCAGAAGAGGGCGGATGGATGGCTACACCTTC
TRBV6-1	NA	NA	TRBJ2-3	CASRRAGYSTDTQYF	TGTGCCAGCAGACGAGCGGGCTATAGCACAGATACGCAGTATTTT
TRBV6-2/TRBV6-3	NA	NA	TRBJ1-5	CASSAGEPQHF	TGTGCCAGCAGTGCGGGAGAGCCCCAGCATTTT
TRBV20-1	TRBD2	NA	TRBJ2-3	CSATSGGPTTHTDTQYF	TGCAGTGCCACTAGCGGGGGGCCTACGACGCACACAGATACGCAGTATTTT
TRBV5-6	NA	NA	TRBJ2-1	CASSTGNEQFF	TGTGCCAGCAGCACAGGCAATGAGCAGTTCTTC
TRBV19	NA	few	TRBJ1-2	CASSISSGSLGYTF	TGTGCCAGTAGTATATCGTCGGGGTCTCTCGGCTACACCTTC
TRBV7-9	NA	NA	TRBJ2-7	CASSFELGGEQYF	TGTGCCAGCAGCTTTGAACTGGGTGGGGAGCAGTACTTC
TRBV7-2	TRBD1	few	TRBJ2-7	CASSFDRGPYEQYF	TGTGCCAGCAGCTTTGACAGGGGGCCTTACGAGCAGTACTTC
TRBV11-2	NA	few	TRBJ1-2	CASSSRLDRSLGYTF	TGTGCCAGCAGCTCCCGCCTCGACAGGTCCCTTGGCTACACCTTC
TRBV29-1	NA	NA	TRBJ1-3	CSVEDFISGNTIYF	TGCAGCGTTGAAGATTTTATCTCTGGAAACACCATATATTTT
TRBV4-1	TRBD2	NA	TRBJ2-2	CASSQVVAGNTGELFF	TGCGCCAGCAGCCAAGTCGTAGCGGGTAACACCGGGGAGCTGTTTTTT
TRBV20-1	NA	few	TRBJ1-1	CSAFQRTEAFF	TGCAGTGCATTTCAGCGGACTGAAGCTTTCTTT
TRBV20-1	NA	NA	TRBJ1-2	CSARQGPNYGYTF	TGCAGTGCTAGACAGGGCCCTAACTATGGCTACACCTTC
TRBV30	NA	NA	TRBJ1-2	CAWSVGQQNYGYTF	TGTGCCTGGAGTGTGGGTCAGCAGAACTATGGCTACACCTTC
TRBV11-2	TRBD2	NA	TRBJ2-5	CASSFEGTSQETQYF	TGTGCCAGCAGCTTCGAGGGGACTAGCCAAGAGACCCAGTACTTC
TRBV20-1	TRBD1	NA	TRBJ2-3	CSASTQGVADTQYF	TGCAGTGCTAGCACACAGGGGGTTGCCGATACGCAGTATTTT
TRBV7-2	NA	many	TRBJ2-1	CASTRTRGYNEQFF	TGTGCCAGCACCCGGACCAGGGGATACAATGAGCAGTTCTTC
TRBV7-6	TRBD1	NA	TRBJ1-6	CANSLGDRAESSPLHF	TGTGCCAACAGCTTAGGGGACAGGGCGGAGAGTTCACCCCTCCACTTT
TRBV7-2	NA	NA	TRBJ2-5	CASSPRDTQETQYF	TGTGCCAGCAGCCCCCGGGACACCCAAGAGACCCAGTACTTC
TRBV18	NA	NA	TRBJ1-2	CASSPPINPGNYGYTF	TGTGCCAGCTCACCTCCCATCAACCCAGGGAACTATGGCTACACCTTC
TRBV5-1	NA	NA	TRBJ2-7	CASAWGRPTNYEQYF	TGCGCCAGCGCATGGGGCAGGCCCACCAACTACGAGCAGTACTTC
TRBV5-6	TRBD1	NA	TRBJ1-4	CASSVSHSGGEKLFF	TGTGCCAGCAGCGTGAGTCACTCAGGGGGTGAAAAACTGTTTTTT
TRBV6-6	NA	few	TRBJ2-7	CASSNPPATYEQYF	TGTGCCAGCAGTAACCCGCCCGCAACCTACGAGCAGTACTTC
TRBV29-1	TRBD2	NA	TRBJ2-5	CSVENPSGGRETQYF	TGCAGCGTTGAAAACCCTAGCGGGGGTCGGGAGACCCAGTACTTC
TRBV12-3/TRBV12-4	TRBD2	NA	TRBJ2-7	CASSFTGTSPSEQYF	TGTGCCAGCAGTTTTACCGGGACTAGCCCCTCTGAGCAGTACTTC
TRBV7-9	TRBD1	few	TRBJ2-7	CASSRWDRKSYEQYF	TGTGCCAGCAGCCGGTGGGACAGAAAGTCCTACGAGCAGTACTTC
TRBV7-2	NA	many	TRBJ1-2	CASSLDRSYGYTF	TGTGCCAGCAGCTTGGACAGATCCTATGGCTACACCTTC
TRBV6-1	NA	few	TRBJ1-2	CASRPGPGNGYTF	TGTGCCAGCAGACCCGGACCGGGGAATGGCTACACCTTC
TRBV7-2	NA	few	TRBJ1-1	CASSLVQGPTEAFF	TGTGCCAGCAGCTTAGTCCAGGGCCCCACTGAAGCTTTCTTT
TRBV7-6	NA	NA	TRBJ1-6	CASSQYNSPLHF	TGTGCCAGCAGCCAGTATAATTCACCCCTCCACTTT
TRBV7-9	NA	NA	TRBJ1-3	CASSSQIFSENTIYF	TGTGCCAGCAGCTCTCAAATTTTCTCTGAAAACACCATATATTTT
TRBV6-5	NA	NA	TRBJ1-4	CASSRVGTNEKLFF	TGTGCCAGCAGTAGAGTGGGGACTAATGAAAAACTGTTTTTT
TRBV20-1	NA	NA	TRBJ1-5	CSASTTHRSNQPQHF	TGCAGTGCTAGTACTACCCACAGAAGCAATCAGCCCCAGCATTTT
TRBV11-3	NA	NA	TRBJ1-5	CASSFSGDNQPQHF	TGTGCCAGCAGCTTTTCTGGTGACAATCAGCCCCAGCATTTT
TRBV12-3/TRBV12-4	TRBD1	NA	TRBJ1-1	CASSQHQGENTEAFF	TGTGCCAGCAGTCAGCACCAGGGGGAGAACACTGAAGCTTTCTTT
TRBV12-3/TRBV12-4	NA	NA	TRBJ1-2	CASSLSQGDGYTF	TGTGCCAGCAGTTTATCTCAGGGCGATGGCTACACCTTC
TRBV19	NA	NA	TRBJ1-4	CASSTLQTGADEKLFF	TGTGCCAGTAGTACTCTTCAAACGGGAGCCGATGAAAAACTGTTTTTT
TRBV11-2	NA	NA	TRBJ2-1	CASSLQVSYNEQFF	TGTGCCAGCAGCTTACAGGTCTCCTACAATGAGCAGTTCTTC
TRBV2	NA	many	TRBJ2-6	CASSGGLSGANVLTF	TGTGCCAGCAGTGGAGGTCTCTCTGGGGCCAACGTCCTGACTTTC
TRBV5-1	NA	NA	TRBJ2-7	CASSLGAADSYEQYF	TGCGCCAGCAGCTTGGGAGCGGCGGACTCCTACGAGCAGTACTTC
TRBV6-8	NA	NA	TRBJ2-2	CAVRAGATGELFF	TGTGCCGTCCGCGCAGGGGCCACCGGGGAGCTGTTTTTT